A selection of T cell receptor beta chains follows, all from one sample in a study of T cell responses to AZD1222 COVID-19 vaccine. Produced via immunoSEQ multiplex PCR; TCRdb's table is partial and in-frame only. The table includes more than 70,000 clones, about 89% detected once. Source: peripheral blood, taken 28 days after the second AZD1222 dose. These receptors were collected from an adult who received the AZD1222 COVID-19 vaccine. CDR3s include the opening cysteine and the closing phenylalanine or tryptophan. The D gene is left open where the match is weak. Expanded clones are given a class, and other clones once, few, many or no size at all.

j_call: TRBJ1-1; v_call: TRBV7-6; cdr3_length: 15; clone_size: few; d_call: -; cdr3_nt: TGTGCCAGCAGCTTAGGGGCAGACATGAACACTGAAGCTTTCTTT; cdr3_aa: CASSLGADMNTEAFF
j_call: TRBJ2-5; v_call: TRBV5-1; cdr3_length: 13; clone_size: -; d_call: -; cdr3_nt: TGCGCCAGCAGCTTGGGTGGAGGCGAGACCCAGTACTTC; cdr3_aa: CASSLGGGETQYF
j_call: TRBJ1-1; v_call: TRBV5-1; cdr3_length: 14; clone_size: -; d_call: TRBD1; cdr3_nt: TGCGCCAGCAACCGGGACAGGATGAACACTGAAGCTTTCTTT; cdr3_aa: CASNRDRMNTEAFF
j_call: TRBJ1-5; v_call: TRBV19; cdr3_length: 19; clone_size: -; d_call: TRBD1; cdr3_nt: TGTGCCAGTAGTACCACTCCGGGACAGGGGGCGTATAGCAATCAGCCCCAGCATTTT; cdr3_aa: CASSTTPGQGAYSNQPQHF
j_call: TRBJ1-2; v_call: TRBV15; cdr3_length: 14; clone_size: few; d_call: -; cdr3_nt: TGTGCCACCAGCAGAGGTGACGGTAACTATGGCTACACCTTC; cdr3_aa: CATSRGDGNYGYTF
j_call: TRBJ2-1; v_call: TRBV18; cdr3_length: 18; clone_size: once; d_call: -; cdr3_nt: TGTGCCAGCTCACCAAAGGGCCCCGGTGAGGAAGGCTACAATGAGCAGTTCTTC; cdr3_aa: CASSPKGPGEEGYNEQFF
j_call: TRBJ1-6; v_call: TRBV5-5; cdr3_length: 18; clone_size: -; d_call: -; cdr3_nt: TGTGCCAGCACCCCACGCCACGGAACCCCTATGGGGGATTCACCCCTCCACTTT; cdr3_aa: CASTPRHGTPMGDSPLHF
j_call: TRBJ2-1; v_call: TRBV2; cdr3_length: 12; clone_size: -; d_call: -; cdr3_nt: TGTGCCAGCAGTGAACTAAACAATGAGCAGTTCTTC; cdr3_aa: CASSELNNEQFF
j_call: TRBJ2-3; v_call: TRBV19; cdr3_length: 13; clone_size: -; d_call: -; cdr3_nt: TGTGCCAGTGGCGCCCTACTCACAGATACGCAGTATTTT; cdr3_aa: CASGALLTDTQYF
j_call: TRBJ1-2; v_call: TRBV4-2; cdr3_length: 14; clone_size: -; d_call: -; cdr3_nt: TGTGCCAGCAGCCAAGTCGAAAGGGGAGGAGGCTACACCTTC; cdr3_aa: CASSQVERGGGYTF
j_call: TRBJ2-3; v_call: TRBV18; cdr3_length: 15; clone_size: -; d_call: -; cdr3_nt: TGTGCCAGCTCACCCGGAACAGGTCGTTTAGATACGCAGTATTTT; cdr3_aa: CASSPGTGRLDTQYF
j_call: TRBJ1-2; v_call: TRBV19; cdr3_length: 13; clone_size: -; d_call: TRBD1; cdr3_nt: TGTGCCAGTATCCCTACAGGGGGAATTGGCTACACCTTC; cdr3_aa: CASIPTGGIGYTF
j_call: TRBJ1-2; v_call: TRBV9; cdr3_length: 15; clone_size: -; d_call: TRBD1; cdr3_nt: TGTGCCAGCAGCGTAGGGTCAGGGGGCGTCTATGGCTACACCTTC; cdr3_aa: CASSVGSGGVYGYTF
j_call: TRBJ1-1; v_call: TRBV29-1; cdr3_length: 11; clone_size: -; d_call: -; cdr3_nt: TGCAGCGCTACCGGGACTTCTGAAGCTTTCTTT; cdr3_aa: CSATGTSEAFF
j_call: TRBJ1-5; v_call: TRBV19; cdr3_length: 16; clone_size: -; d_call: TRBD1; cdr3_nt: TGTGCCAGTAGCCCCACGGGACAGGGCCGCAATCAGCCCCAGCATTTT; cdr3_aa: CASSPTGQGRNQPQHF
j_call: TRBJ2-5; v_call: TRBV19; cdr3_length: 16; clone_size: once; d_call: TRBD2; cdr3_nt: TGTGCCAGTAGTATAGATAGCGGGGGGGCCGGTGAGACCCAGTACTTC; cdr3_aa: CASSIDSGGAGETQYF
j_call: TRBJ1-6; v_call: TRBV18; cdr3_length: 14; clone_size: -; d_call: -; cdr3_nt: TGTGCCAGCTCGCGGACGGAACGAAATTCACCCCTCCACTTT; cdr3_aa: CASSRTERNSPLHF
j_call: TRBJ2-5; v_call: TRBV20-1; cdr3_length: 11; clone_size: -; d_call: TRBD2; cdr3_nt: TGCAGTGCCGGGGGGTTGAAGACCCAGTACTTC; cdr3_aa: CSAGGLKTQYF
j_call: TRBJ2-5; v_call: TRBV18; cdr3_length: 15; clone_size: -; d_call: -; cdr3_nt: TGTGCCAGCTCACCACCCATAAAGGGGAGAGAGACCCAGTACTTC; cdr3_aa: CASSPPIKGRETQYF
j_call: TRBJ2-5; v_call: TRBV12-5; cdr3_length: 17; clone_size: -; d_call: TRBD2; cdr3_nt: TGTGCTAGTGGTTGGGGACTAGCGGGGGGGCGACAAGAGACCCAGTACTTC; cdr3_aa: CASGWGLAGGRQETQYF
j_call: TRBJ1-6; v_call: TRBV9; cdr3_length: 13; clone_size: -; d_call: -; cdr3_nt: TGTGCCAGCAGCGTAGATAGCTTCGGGGCCCTCCACTTT; cdr3_aa: CASSVDSFGALHF
j_call: TRBJ2-7; v_call: TRBV5-1; cdr3_length: 15; clone_size: -; d_call: TRBD2; cdr3_nt: TGCGCCAGCAGCTTGACTAGCGGGGTCTCCTACGAGCAGTACTTC; cdr3_aa: CASSLTSGVSYEQYF
j_call: TRBJ1-1; v_call: TRBV3-1/TRBV3-2; cdr3_length: 13; clone_size: -; d_call: -; cdr3_nt: TGTGCCAGCAGCCAAGGACGGCCCGCTGAAGCTTTCTTT; cdr3_aa: CASSQGRPAEAFF
j_call: TRBJ1-2; v_call: TRBV19; cdr3_length: 16; clone_size: -; d_call: -; cdr3_nt: TGTGCCAGTAGTATCCTCCCGGGCAGGGGCGCCTATGGCTACACCTTC; cdr3_aa: CASSILPGRGAYGYTF
j_call: TRBJ1-2; v_call: TRBV6-5; cdr3_length: 14; clone_size: -; d_call: -; cdr3_nt: TGTGCCAGCACCCAGGCCAGAACCTCCTATGGCTACACCTTC; cdr3_aa: CASTQARTSYGYTF
j_call: TRBJ2-3; v_call: TRBV10-2; cdr3_length: 16; clone_size: few; d_call: -; cdr3_nt: TGCGCCAGCAGTGAAGCCCGGGGGACTAGCACAGATACGCAGTATTTT; cdr3_aa: CASSEARGTSTDTQYF
j_call: TRBJ2-2; v_call: TRBV12-3/TRBV12-4; cdr3_length: 9; clone_size: -; d_call: -; cdr3_nt: TGTGCCAGCAGTTTAGGGCTGTTTTTT; cdr3_aa: CASSLGLFF
j_call: TRBJ2-5; v_call: TRBV18; cdr3_length: 14; clone_size: few; d_call: -; cdr3_nt: TGTGCCAGCTCACCAGGTTTAGCTCCAGAGACCCAGTACTTC; cdr3_aa: CASSPGLAPETQYF
j_call: TRBJ1-6; v_call: TRBV7-8; cdr3_length: 14; clone_size: -; d_call: TRBD1; cdr3_nt: TGTGCCAGCAGCCCACAGGGGGGCCAATCACCCCTCCACTTT; cdr3_aa: CASSPQGGQSPLHF
j_call: TRBJ1-6; v_call: TRBV5-1; cdr3_length: 16; clone_size: -; d_call: -; cdr3_nt: TGCGCCAGCAGCTTGGATCTGCCCTCAAATAATTCACCCCTCCACTTT; cdr3_aa: CASSLDLPSNNSPLHF
j_call: TRBJ1-6; v_call: TRBV6-2/TRBV6-3; cdr3_length: 13; clone_size: once; d_call: -; cdr3_nt: TGTGCCAGCAGTTTGGGAACTAATTCACCCCTCCACTTT; cdr3_aa: CASSLGTNSPLHF
j_call: TRBJ1-3; v_call: TRBV4-1; cdr3_length: 15; clone_size: -; d_call: -; cdr3_nt: TGCGCCAGCAGCCAACCGGGAACAGCTGGAAACACCATATATTTT; cdr3_aa: CASSQPGTAGNTIYF
j_call: TRBJ1-3; v_call: TRBV5-6; cdr3_length: 19; clone_size: few; d_call: -; cdr3_nt: TGTGCCAGCAGCTCCTACAGTTATTCCTACGGTGGTTCTGGAAACACCATATATTTT; cdr3_aa: CASSSYSYSYGGSGNTIYF
j_call: TRBJ2-1; v_call: TRBV7-6; cdr3_length: 15; clone_size: few; d_call: TRBD2; cdr3_nt: TGTGCCAGCAGCCCAGCCAGCGGGGGGTACAATGAGCAGTTCTTC; cdr3_aa: CASSPASGGYNEQFF
j_call: TRBJ1-5; v_call: TRBV6-4; cdr3_length: 15; clone_size: -; d_call: -; cdr3_nt: TGTGCCAGCAGTGACTCGAGCAGGGACAATCAGCCCCAGCATTTT; cdr3_aa: CASSDSSRDNQPQHF
j_call: TRBJ1-2; v_call: TRBV6-6; cdr3_length: 14; clone_size: once; d_call: TRBD1; cdr3_nt: TGTGCCAGCAGAGGATCGACAGGGACCTATGGCTACACCTTC; cdr3_aa: CASRGSTGTYGYTF
j_call: TRBJ1-1; v_call: TRBV18; cdr3_length: 11; clone_size: once; d_call: -; cdr3_nt: TGTGCCAGCTCTTGGGGAAGTGAAGCTTTCTTT; cdr3_aa: CASSWGSEAFF
j_call: TRBJ1-2; v_call: TRBV7-9; cdr3_length: 16; clone_size: -; d_call: TRBD1; cdr3_nt: TGTGCCAGCAGTCGGGATTGGACAGGGGGCTCCTATGGCTACACCTTC; cdr3_aa: CASSRDWTGGSYGYTF
j_call: TRBJ1-4; v_call: TRBV6-5; cdr3_length: 13; clone_size: -; d_call: TRBD1; cdr3_nt: TGTGCCAGCCGGACAGGGATCAATGAAAAACTGTTTTTT; cdr3_aa: CASRTGINEKLFF
j_call: TRBJ2-7; v_call: TRBV2; cdr3_length: 12; clone_size: -; d_call: -; cdr3_nt: TGTGCCAGCAGGCGACGGACCTACGAGCAGTACTTC; cdr3_aa: CASRRRTYEQYF
j_call: TRBJ2-5; v_call: TRBV18; cdr3_length: 16; clone_size: -; d_call: -; cdr3_nt: TGTGCCAGCTCACCACCGGGCACCCGGGGAGTGAAGACCCAGTACTTC; cdr3_aa: CASSPPGTRGVKTQYF
j_call: TRBJ1-2; v_call: TRBV20-1; cdr3_length: 11; clone_size: -; d_call: -; cdr3_nt: TGCAGTGTCTTGATGAACTATGGCTACACCTTC; cdr3_aa: CSVLMNYGYTF
j_call: TRBJ1-2; v_call: TRBV5-6; cdr3_length: 14; clone_size: -; d_call: TRBD1; cdr3_nt: TGTGCCAGCAGCAAACAGGGGGTCACCTATGGCTACACCTTC; cdr3_aa: CASSKQGVTYGYTF